Below, one TCR beta chain is given with its context. This clonotype was counted a few times. Its antigen is not yet known. There are no base qualities to consult, and no much larger clone falls within one base. The source of the sample is a study of human T cells and chemical hapten exposure (dated by TCRdb to the early 2020s). The study in broad terms: For sensitization, 2% DPC in acetone was applied to a 2 cm by 2 cm area of upper inner arm skin. Throughout the approximately 24-week study period, patients were also given weekly therapeutic DPC doses on the scalp. Patch testing was performed on the upper back with Finn chambers containing 0.01% DPC, and the patch tests were scored after 6 days according to International Contact Dermatitis Research Group standards. The mostly female patient cohort included alopecia areata with under or over 50% scalp involvement, alopecia totalis and alopecia universalis. The libraries were sequenced as a pool, and the TCR yield per sample differed mostly because of small variations in library volumes within the pool. The study tracked peripheral blood TCR repertoire changes in vivo during primary and secondary sensitization to the hapten diphenylcyclopropenone (DPC) in alopecia patients. Blood samples were taken from patients before sensitization (week 0) and at 2, 6 and about 24 weeks after DPC sensitization. For TCR sequencing, blood came from 25 to 30 alopecia patients at anywhere from one to four time points (pre-sensitization, 2, 6 and 24 weeks). What the authors observed across the whole study: Significantly more large CDR3 similarity clusters were formed by expanded TCRs than by pre-sensitization or healthy control sets, consistent with antigen-driven responses. The number of TCRs above 1 in 1000 frequency did not change with DPC sensitization; there was no evidence of global repertoire structure alterations. Because all patients had alopecia, a presumed autoimmune disease, the immune response of the patients might differ from that of healthy individuals. Patch test score was positively correlated with the number of PT1 expanded TCRs, with significance at thresholds 8, 16 and 32 but not at 4. Repeated subsampling changed both the strength of the expansion versus patch-test correlation and the threshold at which that correlation became significant.

The library was prepared using RACE. Instrument on record: NextSeq 500. Library preparation attached unique molecular identifiers to individual cDNA molecules for quantitative, reproducible TCR counting. From each blood RNA sample, both TCR alpha and TCR beta chains were sequenced. Regarding the original processing steps: A median of about 100,000 TCRs per sample was observed, with a range of about 23,224 to 690,600. The Decombinator software suite was used to annotate the V, J and CDR3 of the TCR reads. To make PS versus PT1 abundance plots, every sample was subsampled to the same number of TCRs (28,000). Expanded TCRs were defined as absent before sensitization and observed at least eight times at the 2-week time point. The public sequencing data were trimmed at Q25 with fastp and processed into clonotypes with MiXCR by TCRdb, which kept only in-frame beta chains. Each CDR3 protein appears once, grouped with its most common genes and DNA. These V and J calls rely on TCRdb rather than the paper's analysis. Within this sample are some 250,000 distinct CDR3 sequences, with approximately 7.5% of them counted one time only. The top ten hold more than 1% of the sample.

The sample's time point label is to be understood as: pre-sensitization, week 0. The label giving this sample's treatment or condition can be read as: therapeutic diphenylcyclopropenone sensitization with weekly scalp DPC. At each patch-test visit, blood was drawn before the patch test was applied. To be eligible, patients had to be aged 18 to 70, diagnosed with alopecia and judged suitable for DPC therapy, while pregnant patients were excluded. Total RNA was isolated from unfractionated whole blood collected in Tempus Blood RNA tubes. Cut back by 3 bases and 5 bases, the V and J ends lie 9 bases apart. The CDR3 has 13 amino acids, counting the end cysteine and phenylalanine. Just the 39-base CDR3 DNA is kept, in frame starting at base 1. The CDR1 and CDR2 encoded by the germline V gene are SGHRS and YFSETQ.

The specimen was whole blood, collected in connection with sensitization to the hapten diphenylcyclopropenone (DPC). The chain is made from TRBV5-1 and TRBJ2-1; the D gene is unclear. The source is a man younger than 35 with alopecia areata. Some clones in this sample may be carry-over from other donors' samples. The sequenced DNA: TGCGCCAGCAGCTCCCAGACCCACAATGAGCAGTTCTTC. Its protein product is CASSSQTHNEQFF.